This T cell receptor (beta chain) was observed in a study of regulatory T cells in long-lasting Graves disease. Study-wide points: Sampling was limited to peripheral blood rather than thyroid tissue. Persistent patients shared about 2,800 public clonotypes among themselves. Newly diagnosed patients shared fewer, at about 890. Repertoires from persistent disease leaned toward TRBV28, TRBJ1-2 and TRBJ2-5.

Many counts were recorded for this clonotype. The antigen remains undetermined. The TCR beta library used iRepertoire HTBI primers with Arm-PCR amplification of CDR3. Each CDR3 protein gets one entry after TCRdb re-called the multiplex PCR reads with MiXCR. The sample carries about 470,000 distinct CDR3 sequences, 15% to 20% recorded once. V dropped 3 bases and J dropped 5 bases, with 11 bases sitting between them. Germline CDR1 reads MNHEY; CDR2 reads SMNVEV (reference sequence). CDR3 length equals 14 residues. As to time point: newly diagnosed GD, antithyroid drugs for less than 3 months. The TCR library was made from RNA that had been extracted from PBMCs in TRIzol. The data were also submitted as part of a second study, on T cells in Graves' hyperthyroidism and ophthalmopathy.

The chain uses TRBV27 and TRBJ2-1, with a weak D call TRBD1 (5 bases). The material was peripheral blood mononuclear cells (PBMCs), obtained at new diagnosis, from a patient treated with antithyroid drugs. The receptor was derived from a man between 40 and 49 years old with Graves disease. The CDR3 nucleotides read TGTGCCAGCAGTTTTCCCACAGGTAACAATGAGCAGTTCTTC. The encoded protein is CASSFPTGNNEQFF.